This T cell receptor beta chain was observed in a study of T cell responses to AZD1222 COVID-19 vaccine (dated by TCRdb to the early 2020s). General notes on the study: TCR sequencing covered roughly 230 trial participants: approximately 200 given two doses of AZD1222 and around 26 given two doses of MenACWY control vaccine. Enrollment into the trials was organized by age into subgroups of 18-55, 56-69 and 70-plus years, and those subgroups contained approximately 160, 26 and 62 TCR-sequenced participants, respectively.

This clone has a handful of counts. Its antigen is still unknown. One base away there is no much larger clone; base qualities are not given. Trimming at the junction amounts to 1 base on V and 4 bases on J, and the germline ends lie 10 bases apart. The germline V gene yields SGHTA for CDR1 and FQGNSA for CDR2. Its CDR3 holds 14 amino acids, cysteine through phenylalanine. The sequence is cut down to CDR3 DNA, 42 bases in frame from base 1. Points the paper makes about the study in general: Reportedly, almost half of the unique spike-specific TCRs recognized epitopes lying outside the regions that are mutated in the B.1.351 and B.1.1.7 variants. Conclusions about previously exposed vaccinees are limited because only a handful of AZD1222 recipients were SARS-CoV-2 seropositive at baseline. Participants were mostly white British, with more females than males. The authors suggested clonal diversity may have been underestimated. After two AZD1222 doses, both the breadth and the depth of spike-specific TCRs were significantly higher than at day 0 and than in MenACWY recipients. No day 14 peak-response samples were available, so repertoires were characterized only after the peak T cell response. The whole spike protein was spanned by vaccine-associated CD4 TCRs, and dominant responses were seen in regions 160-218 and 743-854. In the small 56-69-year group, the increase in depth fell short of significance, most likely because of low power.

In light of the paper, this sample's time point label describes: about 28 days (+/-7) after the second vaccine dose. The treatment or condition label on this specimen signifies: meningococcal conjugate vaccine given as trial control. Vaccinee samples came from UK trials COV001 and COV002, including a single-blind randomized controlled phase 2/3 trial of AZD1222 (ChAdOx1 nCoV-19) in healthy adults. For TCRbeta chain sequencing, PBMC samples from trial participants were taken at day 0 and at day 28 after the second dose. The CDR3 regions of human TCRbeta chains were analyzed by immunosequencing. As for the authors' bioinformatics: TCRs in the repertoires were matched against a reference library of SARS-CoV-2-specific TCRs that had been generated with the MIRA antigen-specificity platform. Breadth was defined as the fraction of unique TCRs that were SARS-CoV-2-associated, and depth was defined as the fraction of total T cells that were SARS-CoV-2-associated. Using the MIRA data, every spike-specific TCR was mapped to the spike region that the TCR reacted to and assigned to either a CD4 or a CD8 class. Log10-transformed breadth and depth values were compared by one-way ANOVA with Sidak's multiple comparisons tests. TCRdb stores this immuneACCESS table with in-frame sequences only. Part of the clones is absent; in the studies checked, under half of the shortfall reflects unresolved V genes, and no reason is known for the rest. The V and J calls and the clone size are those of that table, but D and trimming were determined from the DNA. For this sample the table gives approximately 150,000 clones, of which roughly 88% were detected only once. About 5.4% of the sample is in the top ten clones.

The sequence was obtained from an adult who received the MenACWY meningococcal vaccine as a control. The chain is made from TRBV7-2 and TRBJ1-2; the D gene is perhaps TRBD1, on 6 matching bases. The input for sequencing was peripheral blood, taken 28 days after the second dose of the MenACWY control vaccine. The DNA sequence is TGTGCCAGCAGCTTAGGGGGGCCCACCTATGGCTACACCTTC. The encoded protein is CASSLGGPTYGYTF.